The sequence of this T cell receptor beta chain was determined in a study of T cells after yellow fever vaccination (dated 2019 in TCRdb). With respect to the entire study: The SMART-Seq v4 Ultra Low Input RNA kit was used to prepare libraries from fractions with low cell numbers. Blood was collected at multiple timepoints before and after primary and secondary immunization, and bulk PBMC replicates and cell subsets were isolated. To track T-cell clones before and after primary and booster YFV17D yellow fever vaccination, bulk TCR alpha and beta repertoires were sequenced longitudinally. The cohort comprised two healthy male donors, one aged 18 to 30 and one aged 30 to 40 years. Results and caveats for the whole study, not just this receptor: Most clones expanded after primary vaccination (96% of CD4 and 80% to 90% of CD8) were re-detected after the booster, suggesting that broad memory maintenance occurred. Computational filtering was required because FACS-sorted repertoires could contain abundant contaminating clonotypes from the bulk population. A small share of clonotypes occurred in both CD4 and CD8 compartments, likely arising from convergent recombination. Because only a couple of donors were included in the study, the extent to which the findings can be generalized is limited. The secondary T-cell response was found to be weaker but faster than the primary response, with a peak reached on day 5 rather than on day 15.

Per the germline V gene, SGHTA is the CDR1 and FQGNSA is the CDR2. The CDR3 measures 13 amino acids from cysteine to phenylalanine. Solely the CDR3 DNA is kept, with 39 bases framed from the first base. V is shortened by 5 bases, J by 0 bases, and the region joining them spans 5 bases. TCR cDNA was synthesized by 5'RACE template switching, through which a universal primer site and unique molecular identifiers were introduced. Priming for cDNA synthesis came from both the TCR alpha and TCR beta constant segments. Library amplification used two PCR steps, and the second PCR step added sample barcodes and sequencing adapters. Sequencing of libraries was performed on Illumina HiSeq 2500 (2x100 bp) or NovaSeq (2x150 bp). In the original analysis: MIGEC was used to demultiplex reads and collapse the reads into UMI consensus sequences, and MiXCR was used for V(D)J alignment. Using edgeR on replicate PBMC samples, clonotypes were called vaccine-responding if FDR was below 0.01 and the log2 fold change was above 5 up to day 15. CD4 or CD8 identity was assigned to each bulk clonotype according to whether the clonotype was present at higher abundance in the sequenced CD4 repertoire or the sequenced CD8 repertoire. TCRdb took the public reads, trimmed them with fastp at Q25, ran MiXCR for clone calling and kept in-frame beta chains. CDR3 protein sequences are deduplicated, and each keeps its most common genes and DNA. It is TCRdb's table, rather than the study itself, that gives the V and J calls and clone size. The sample profile shows roughly 120,000 distinct CDR3 sequences; under 8% of them were found once. The leading ten clones occupy 2% to 3% of the sample.

Sample treatment or condition, as interpreted from the label and publication: live attenuated yellow fever vaccine strain. A standard Ficoll-Paque protocol was used to isolate PBMCs from peripheral blood. Dynabeads CD4 and CD8 positive selection kits were used to isolate the CD4 and CD8 T-cell fractions. TriZol was used to extract RNA from bulk PBMCs, from CD4 and CD8 fractions, and from dextramer-positive and dextramer-negative fractions. This clonotype has just a few counts. What antigen it recognizes has not been identified. No much larger clone is present one base from it, and per-base qualities are unavailable.

This TCR came from a man aged 18 to 30 who received the YFV17D yellow fever vaccine. Recombination joined TRBV7-2 with TRBJ1-5, with the D gene too uncertain to name. The sample here was CD4+ T cells sorted from PBMCs, taken 10 days after the first yellow fever vaccination. The CDR3 is CASSGRSNQPQHF. The sequenced DNA: TGTGCCAGCAGCGGACGTAGCAATCAGCCCCAGCATTTT.